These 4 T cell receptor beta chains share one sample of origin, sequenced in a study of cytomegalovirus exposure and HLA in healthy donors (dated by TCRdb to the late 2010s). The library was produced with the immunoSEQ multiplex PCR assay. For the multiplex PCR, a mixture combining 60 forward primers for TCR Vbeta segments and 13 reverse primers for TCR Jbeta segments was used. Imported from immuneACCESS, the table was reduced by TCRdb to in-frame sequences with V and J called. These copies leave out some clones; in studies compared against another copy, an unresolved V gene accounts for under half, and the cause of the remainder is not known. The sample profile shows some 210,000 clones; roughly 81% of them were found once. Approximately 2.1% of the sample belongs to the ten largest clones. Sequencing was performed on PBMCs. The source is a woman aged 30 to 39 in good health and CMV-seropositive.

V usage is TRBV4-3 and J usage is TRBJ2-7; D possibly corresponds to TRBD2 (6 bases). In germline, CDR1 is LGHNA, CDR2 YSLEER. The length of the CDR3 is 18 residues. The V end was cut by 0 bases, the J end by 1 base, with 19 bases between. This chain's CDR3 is CASSQDALASGPSYEQYF. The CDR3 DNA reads TGCGCCAGCAGCCAAGACGCGCTAGCGAGTGGCCCGTCCTACGAGCAGTACTTC.

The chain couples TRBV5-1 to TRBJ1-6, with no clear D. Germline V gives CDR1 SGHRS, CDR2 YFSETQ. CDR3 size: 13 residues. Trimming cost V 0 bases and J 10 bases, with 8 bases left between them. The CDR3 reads CASSLAGRSPLHF. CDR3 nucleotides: TGCGCCAGCAGCTTGGCCGGGAGATCACCCCTCCACTTT.

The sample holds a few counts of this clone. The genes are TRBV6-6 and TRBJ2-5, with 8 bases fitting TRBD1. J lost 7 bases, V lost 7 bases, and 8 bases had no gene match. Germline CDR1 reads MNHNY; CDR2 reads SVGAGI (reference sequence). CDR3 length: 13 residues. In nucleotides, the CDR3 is TGTGCCAGCACCCCGACAGGGGATGGGACCCAGTACTTC. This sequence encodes CASTPTGDGTQYF.

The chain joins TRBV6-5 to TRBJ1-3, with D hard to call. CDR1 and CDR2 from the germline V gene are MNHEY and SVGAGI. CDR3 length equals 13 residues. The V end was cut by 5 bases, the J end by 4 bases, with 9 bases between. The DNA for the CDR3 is TGTGCCAGCAGTAAATCTGGCGGAAACACCATATATTTT. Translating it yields CASSKSGGNTIYF.